Reported below is one T cell receptor beta chain. Its cognate antigen is unknown. In a few donor pairs, unstimulated naive, memory, effector memory and TEMRA subsets were sequenced. Some 10^5 TCR templates were measured in each sample. Generated by immunoSEQ multiplex PCR, the TCRdb table keeps only in-frame clones and is missing some. The sample includes tens of thousands of clones, roughly 87% of them seen just once. The sample originates from a study of siplizumab effects on memory and regulatory T cells. This CDR3 has 14 amino acids. V shed 5 bases, J shed 4 bases, and the junction held 7 bases outside the gene matches. The germline V gene encodes CDR1 MNHEY and CDR2 SVGAGI. General study findings and limits: Assignment of a naive or memory phenotype failed for roughly 80-97% of the proliferating CD4+ or CD8+ clones. Controls showed an average of roughly 30% Treg-derived mappable alloreactive CD4+ clones, while siplizumab showed about 69%.

J is TRBJ1-1 and V is TRBV6-5; 7 bases match TRBD1. The receptor was isolated from a human donor in good health. Sequenced: naive CD8+ T cells sorted from blood. Here the CDR3 reads CASSPLGGRTEAFF. Here the CDR3 DNA reads TGTGCCAGCAGTCCCCTAGGGGGCCGCACTGAAGCTTTCTTT.